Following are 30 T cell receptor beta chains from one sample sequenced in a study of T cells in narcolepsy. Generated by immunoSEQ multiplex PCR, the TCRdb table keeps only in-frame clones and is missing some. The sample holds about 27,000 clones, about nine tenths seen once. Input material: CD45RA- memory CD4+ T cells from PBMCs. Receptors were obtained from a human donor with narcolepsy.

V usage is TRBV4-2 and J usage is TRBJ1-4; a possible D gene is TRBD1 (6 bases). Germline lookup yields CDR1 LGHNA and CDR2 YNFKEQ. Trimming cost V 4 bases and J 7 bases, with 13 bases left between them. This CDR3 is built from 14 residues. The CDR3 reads CASSRRDKGEKLFF. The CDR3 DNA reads TGTGCCAGCAGCCGCCGGGACAAGGGTGAAAAACTGTTTTTT.

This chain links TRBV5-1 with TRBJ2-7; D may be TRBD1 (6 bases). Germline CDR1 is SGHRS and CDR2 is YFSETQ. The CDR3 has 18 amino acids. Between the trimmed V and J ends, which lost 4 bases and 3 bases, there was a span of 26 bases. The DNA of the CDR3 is TGCGCCAGCAGCCCCTACTGGGACACTCGGCCTATGCTCTACGAGCAGTACTTC. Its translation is CASSPYWDTRPMLYEQYF.

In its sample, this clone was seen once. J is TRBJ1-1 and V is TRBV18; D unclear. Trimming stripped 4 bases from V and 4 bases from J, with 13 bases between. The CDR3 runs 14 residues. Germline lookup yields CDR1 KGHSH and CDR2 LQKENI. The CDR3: CASSQRREGTEAFF. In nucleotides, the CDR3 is TGTGCCAGCTCACAAAGGAGGGAGGGCACTGAAGCTTTCTTT.

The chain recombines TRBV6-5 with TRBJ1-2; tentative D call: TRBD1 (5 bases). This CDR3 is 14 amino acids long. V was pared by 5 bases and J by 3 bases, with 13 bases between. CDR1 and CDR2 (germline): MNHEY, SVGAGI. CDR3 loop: CASSTGGGYYGYTF. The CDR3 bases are TGTGCCAGCAGTACCGGGGGAGGCTACTATGGCTACACCTTC.

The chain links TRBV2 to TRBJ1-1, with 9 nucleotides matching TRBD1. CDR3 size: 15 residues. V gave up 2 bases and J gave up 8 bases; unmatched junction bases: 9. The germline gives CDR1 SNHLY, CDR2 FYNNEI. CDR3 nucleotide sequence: TGTGCCAGCAGTGAATCGAGTGACAGGGGGATCGAAGCTTTCTTT. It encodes CASSESSDRGIEAFF.

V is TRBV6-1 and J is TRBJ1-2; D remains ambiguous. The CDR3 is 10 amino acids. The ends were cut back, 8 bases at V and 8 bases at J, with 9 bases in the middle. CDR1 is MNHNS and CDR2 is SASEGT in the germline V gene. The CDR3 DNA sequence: TGTGCCAGCTCTGGCGAGGGCTACACCTTC. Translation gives CASSGEGYTF.

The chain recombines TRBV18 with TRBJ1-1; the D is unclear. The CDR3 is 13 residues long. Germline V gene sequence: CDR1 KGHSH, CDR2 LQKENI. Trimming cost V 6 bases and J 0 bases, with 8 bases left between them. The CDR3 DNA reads TGTGCCAGCTCCTTCGAGATGAACACTGAAGCTTTCTTT. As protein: CASSFEMNTEAFF.

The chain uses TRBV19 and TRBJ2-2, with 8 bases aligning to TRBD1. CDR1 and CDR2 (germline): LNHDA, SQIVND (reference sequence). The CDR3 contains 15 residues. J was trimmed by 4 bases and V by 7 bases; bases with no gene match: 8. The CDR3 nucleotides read TGTGCCAGTACCCCCGGACAGGGAGGCACCGGGGAGCTGTTTTTT. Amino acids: CASTPGQGGTGELFF.

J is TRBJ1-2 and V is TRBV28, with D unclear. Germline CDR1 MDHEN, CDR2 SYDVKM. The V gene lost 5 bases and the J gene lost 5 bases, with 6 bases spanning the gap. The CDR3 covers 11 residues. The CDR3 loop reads CASSSGYGYTF. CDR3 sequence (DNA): TGTGCCAGCAGTAGTGGGTATGGCTACACCTTC.

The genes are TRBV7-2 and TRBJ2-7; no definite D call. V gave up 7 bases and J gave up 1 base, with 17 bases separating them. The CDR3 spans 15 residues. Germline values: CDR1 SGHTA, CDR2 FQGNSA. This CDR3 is CASTPERTISYEQYF. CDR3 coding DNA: TGTGCCAGCACCCCGGAGAGGACCATATCCTACGAGCAGTACTTC. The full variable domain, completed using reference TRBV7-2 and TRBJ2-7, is GAGVSQSPSNKVTEKGKDVELRCDPISGHTALYWYRQSLGQGLEFLIYFQGNSAPDKSGLPSDRFSAERTGGSVSTLTIQRTQQEDSAVYLCASTPERTISYEQYFGPGTRLTVT.

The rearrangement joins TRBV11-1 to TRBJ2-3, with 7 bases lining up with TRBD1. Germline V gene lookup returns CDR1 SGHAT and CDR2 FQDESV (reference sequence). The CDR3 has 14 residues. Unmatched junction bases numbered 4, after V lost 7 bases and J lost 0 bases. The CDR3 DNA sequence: TGTGCCAGCAAGGGACAGACTAGCACAGATACGCAGTATTTT. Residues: CASKGQTSTDTQYF.

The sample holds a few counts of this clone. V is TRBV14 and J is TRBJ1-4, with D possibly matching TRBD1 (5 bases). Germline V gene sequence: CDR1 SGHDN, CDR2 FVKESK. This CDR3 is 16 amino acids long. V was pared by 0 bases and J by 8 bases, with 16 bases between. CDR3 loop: CASSQERGVRNEKLFF. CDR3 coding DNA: TGTGCCAGCAGCCAAGAAAGGGGAGTGAGGAACGAAAAACTGTTTTTT.

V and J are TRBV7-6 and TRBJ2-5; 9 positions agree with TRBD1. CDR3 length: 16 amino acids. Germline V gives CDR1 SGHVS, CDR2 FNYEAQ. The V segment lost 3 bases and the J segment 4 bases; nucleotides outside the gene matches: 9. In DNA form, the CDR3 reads TGTGCCAGCAGCTTGGGATCACAGGGGGCTAGAGAGACCCAGTACTTC. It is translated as CASSLGSQGARETQYF.

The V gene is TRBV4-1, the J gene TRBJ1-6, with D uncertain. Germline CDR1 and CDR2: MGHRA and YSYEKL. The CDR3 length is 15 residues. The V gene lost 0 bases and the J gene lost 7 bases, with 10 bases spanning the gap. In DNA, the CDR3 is TGCGCCAGCAGCCAAGATATAAGGGAGAATTCACCCCTCCACTTT. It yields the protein CASSQDIRENSPLHF.

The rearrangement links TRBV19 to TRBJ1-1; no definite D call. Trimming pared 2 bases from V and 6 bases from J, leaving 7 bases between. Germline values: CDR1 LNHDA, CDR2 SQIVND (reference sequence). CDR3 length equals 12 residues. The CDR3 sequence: CASSIRSSEAFF. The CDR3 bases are TGTGCCAGTAGTATAAGATCGTCTGAAGCTTTCTTT.

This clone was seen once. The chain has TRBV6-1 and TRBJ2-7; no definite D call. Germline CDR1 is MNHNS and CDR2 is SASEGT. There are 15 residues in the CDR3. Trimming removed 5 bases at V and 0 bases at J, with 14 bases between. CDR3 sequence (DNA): TGTGCCAGCAGTAGGCTGGACGGTGCCTCCTACGAGCAGTACTTC. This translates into CASSRLDGASYEQYF.

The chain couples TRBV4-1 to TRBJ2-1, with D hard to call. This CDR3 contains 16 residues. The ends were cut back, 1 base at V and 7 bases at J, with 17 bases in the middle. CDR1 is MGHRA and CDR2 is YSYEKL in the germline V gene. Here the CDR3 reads CASSQAWGRSSNEQFF. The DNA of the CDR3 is TGCGCCAGCAGCCAAGCCTGGGGTCGCTCCAGTAATGAGCAGTTCTTC.

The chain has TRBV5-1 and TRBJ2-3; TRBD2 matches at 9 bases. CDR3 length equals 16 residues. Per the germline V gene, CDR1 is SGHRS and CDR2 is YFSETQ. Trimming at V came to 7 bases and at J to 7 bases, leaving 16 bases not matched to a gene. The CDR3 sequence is CASSPTSGYFANTQYF. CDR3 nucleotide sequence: TGCGCCAGCTCCCCGACTAGCGGATACTTCGCGAATACGCAGTATTTT.

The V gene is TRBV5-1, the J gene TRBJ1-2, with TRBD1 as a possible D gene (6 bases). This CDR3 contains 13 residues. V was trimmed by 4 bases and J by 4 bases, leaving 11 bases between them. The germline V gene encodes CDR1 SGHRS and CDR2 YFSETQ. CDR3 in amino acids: CASSETGSYGYTF. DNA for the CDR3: TGCGCCAGCAGCGAAACAGGGTCCTATGGCTACACCTTC.

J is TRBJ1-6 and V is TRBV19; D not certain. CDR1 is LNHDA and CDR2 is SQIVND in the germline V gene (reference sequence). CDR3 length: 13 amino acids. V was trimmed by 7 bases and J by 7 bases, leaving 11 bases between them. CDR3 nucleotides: TGTGCCAGTAATAAAGCTTGGAATTCACCCCTCCACTTT. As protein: CASNKAWNSPLHF.

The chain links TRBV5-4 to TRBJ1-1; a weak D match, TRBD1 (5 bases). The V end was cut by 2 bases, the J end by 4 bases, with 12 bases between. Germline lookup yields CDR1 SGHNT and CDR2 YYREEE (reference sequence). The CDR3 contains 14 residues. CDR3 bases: TGTGCCAGCAGCTTAATAGGGGTTCGCACTGAAGCTTTCTTT. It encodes CASSLIGVRTEAFF.

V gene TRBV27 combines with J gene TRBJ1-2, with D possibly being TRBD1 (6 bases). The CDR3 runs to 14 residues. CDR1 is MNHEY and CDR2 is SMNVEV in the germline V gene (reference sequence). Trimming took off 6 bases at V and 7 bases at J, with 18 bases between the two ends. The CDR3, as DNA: TGTGCCAGCAGGAACAGGGAGGGTTTAAGTGGCTACACCTTC. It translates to CASRNREGLSGYTF.

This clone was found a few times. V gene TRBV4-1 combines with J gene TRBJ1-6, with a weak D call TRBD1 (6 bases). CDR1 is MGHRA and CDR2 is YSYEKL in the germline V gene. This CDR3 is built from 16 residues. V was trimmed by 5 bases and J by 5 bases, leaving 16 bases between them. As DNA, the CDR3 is TGCGCCAGCAGCTCTAGGGGGGTCGATGATAATTCACCCCTCCACTTT. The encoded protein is CASSSRGVDDNSPLHF.

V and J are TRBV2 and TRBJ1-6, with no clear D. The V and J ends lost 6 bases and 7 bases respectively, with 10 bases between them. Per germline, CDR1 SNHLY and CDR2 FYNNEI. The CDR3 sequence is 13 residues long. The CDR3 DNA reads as TGTGCCAGCAGCGAATCCCTCAATTCACCCCTCCACTTT. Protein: CASSESLNSPLHF.

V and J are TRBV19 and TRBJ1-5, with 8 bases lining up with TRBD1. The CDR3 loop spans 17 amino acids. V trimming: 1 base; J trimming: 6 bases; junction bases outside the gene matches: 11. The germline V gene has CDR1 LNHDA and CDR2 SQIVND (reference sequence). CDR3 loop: CASSIGSGGRALQPQHF. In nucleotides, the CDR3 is TGTGCCAGTAGTATAGGGTCAGGGGGCAGGGCCCTTCAGCCCCAGCATTTT.

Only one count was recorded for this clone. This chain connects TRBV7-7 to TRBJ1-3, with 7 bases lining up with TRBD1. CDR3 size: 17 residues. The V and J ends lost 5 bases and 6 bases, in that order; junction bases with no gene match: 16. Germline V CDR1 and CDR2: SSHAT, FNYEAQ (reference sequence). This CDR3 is CASSPPGPDRAANTIYF. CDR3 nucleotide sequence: TGTGCCAGCAGCCCCCCCGGCCCAGACAGGGCGGCAAACACCATATATTTT.

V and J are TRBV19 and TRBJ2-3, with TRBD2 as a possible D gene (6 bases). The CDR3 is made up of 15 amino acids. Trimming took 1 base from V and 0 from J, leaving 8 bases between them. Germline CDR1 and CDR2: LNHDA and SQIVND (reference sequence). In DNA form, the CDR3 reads TGTGCCAGTAGTATAGGGGCGGGGAGCACAGATACGCAGTATTTT. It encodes CASSIGAGSTDTQYF.

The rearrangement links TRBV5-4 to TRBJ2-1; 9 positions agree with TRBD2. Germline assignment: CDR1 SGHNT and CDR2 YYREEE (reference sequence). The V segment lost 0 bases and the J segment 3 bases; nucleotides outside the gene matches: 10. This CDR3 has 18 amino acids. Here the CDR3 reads CASSLEEWRGGRYNEQFF. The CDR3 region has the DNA TGTGCCAGCAGCTTGGAGGAGTGGCGGGGGGGCCGCTACAATGAGCAGTTCTTC.

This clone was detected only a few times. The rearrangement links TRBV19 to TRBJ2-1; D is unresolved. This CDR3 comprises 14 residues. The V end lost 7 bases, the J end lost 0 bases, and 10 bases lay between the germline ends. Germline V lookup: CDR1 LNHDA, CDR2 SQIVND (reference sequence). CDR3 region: CASTQASSYNEQFF. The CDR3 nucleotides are TGTGCCAGTACCCAGGCGTCCTCCTACAATGAGCAGTTCTTC.

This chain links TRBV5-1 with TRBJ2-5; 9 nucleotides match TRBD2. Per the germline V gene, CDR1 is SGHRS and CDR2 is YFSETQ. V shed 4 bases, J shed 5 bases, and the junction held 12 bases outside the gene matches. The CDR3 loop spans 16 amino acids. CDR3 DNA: TGCGCCAGCAGCCCCCGCCCAAGCGGGGGGCCGGAGACCCAGTACTTC. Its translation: CASSPRPSGGPETQYF.